Each of the 17 T cell receptor beta chains below was sequenced from the same sample in a study of T cells in Graves' hyperthyroidism and ophthalmopathy. Amplified TCR beta CDR3 regions came from RNA transcripts. First-round RT-PCR targeting the TCR CDR3 was performed with the HTBI primer set. MiXCR was run by TCRdb on the multiplex PCR reads, yielding one entry per CDR3 protein. Of some 500,000 distinct CDR3 sequences listed, around an eighth are singletons. The sequencing input was blood. The receptors were sampled from a woman in her late teens or twenties with Graves' hyperthyroidism.

There are many counts of this clonotype. The V gene is TRBV12-3 or TRBV12-4, the J gene TRBJ2-2, with no clear D. The CDR3 runs 16 residues. V was shortened by 1 base and J by 4 bases, with 13 bases between the two germline ends. The CDR3 DNA reads as TGTGCCAGCAGTTTAGGGGCTAATTGGGGCACCGGGGAGCTGTTTTTT. Translation: CASSLGANWGTGELFF.

This clonotype came up many times. This chain connects TRBV29-1 to TRBJ1-1; D is ambiguous. V dropped 5 bases and J dropped 1 base, with 11 bases sitting between them. Germline assignment: CDR1 SQVTM and CDR2 ANQGSEA. The CDR3 length is 13 residues. CDR3 nucleotide sequence: TGCAGCGTTAGTCGGGGATGGAACACTGAAGCTTTCTTT. Translated: CSVSRGWNTEAFF.

This clonotype was recorded many times. The chain links TRBV6-1 to TRBJ1-4, with a possible D match to TRBD1 (5 bases). Germline values: CDR1 MNHNS, CDR2 SASEGT. This CDR3 region has 15 residues. V lost 1 base, J lost 4 bases, and 10 bases lay in between. DNA for the CDR3: TGTGCCAGCAGTGAAGGGGCAGGGTTTAATGAAAAACTGTTTTTT. This encodes CASSEGAGFNEKLFF.

This clonotype was recorded many times. DNA for the CDR3: TGTGCCAGCAGGCTTACGACAGCTTCCGGGGAGCTGTTTTTT. Residues: CASRLTTASGELFF. The rearrangement links TRBV7-2 to TRBJ2-2, with D perhaps TRBD1 (5 bases). The CDR3 extends over 14 amino acids. V lost 6 bases to trimming and J lost 6 bases, with 14 bases between them. Germline V gives CDR1 SGHTA, CDR2 FQGNSA.

This clonotype has more than one count but fewer than ten. The J gene is TRBJ2-7, the V gene TRBV28, with TRBD1 identical over 7 bases. The CDR3 length is 14 residues. Germline V CDR1 and CDR2: MDHEN, SYDVKM. The junction had 7 bases not matched to a gene; V was cut back by 6 bases and J by 2 bases. The CDR3 here is CASSQTTGPYEQYV. The CDR3 DNA reads TGTGCCAGCAGCCAAACGACAGGGCCCTACGAGCAGTACGTC.

On this clonotype itself: This likely comes from a read error, as the CDR3 has no conserved phenylalanine or tryptophan at its end. The chain links TRBV2 to TRBJ2-7; TRBD2 matches at 7 bases. The CDR3 length is 17 residues. Losses at the gene ends were 4 bases for V and 0 bases for J; bases not matched to a gene: 12. Germline V gene data show CDR1 as SNHLY and CDR2 as FYNNEI. The CDR3 sequence is CASSVSSGGADSYEQYS. Here the CDR3 DNA reads TGTGCCAGCAGTGTATCTAGCGGTGGAGCCGACTCCTACGAGCAGTACTCC.

This clonotype was detected many times. The chain recombines TRBV19 with TRBJ2-2; D is unclear. Per the germline V gene, CDR1 is LNHDA and CDR2 is SQIVND (reference sequence). Trimming removed 5 bases at V and 0 bases at J, with 13 bases between. The CDR3 totals 16 residues. Written as DNA, the CDR3 is TGTGCCAGTAGTTATCTATACCCGGCGAACACCGGGGAGCTGTTTTTT. Translated, it gives CASSYLYPANTGELFF.

V usage is TRBV25-1 and J usage is TRBJ2-3; no clear D gene. There are 11 residues in the CDR3. Germline V gene data show CDR1 as MGHDK and CDR2 as SYGVNS. V was cut by 6 bases and J by 5 bases, with 6 bases left in between. CDR3 sequence: CASSQKDTQYF. The CDR3, as DNA: TGTGCCAGCAGCCAGAAAGATACGCAGTATTTT.

This clonotype was recorded a few times. This sequence joins TRBV3-1 and TRBJ2-2; 8 positions match TRBD2. CDR3 length: 17 residues. V gave up 0 bases and J gave up 2 bases; unmatched junction bases: 5. Per germline, CDR1 LGHDT and CDR2 YNNKEL (reference sequence). CDR3 residues: CASSQDVLAANTGELFF. For the CDR3, the DNA is TGTGCCAGCAGCCAAGATGTACTAGCGGCTAACACCGGGGAGCTGTTTTTT.

This chain links TRBV12-5 with TRBJ2-3; a possible D gene is TRBD1 (6 bases). V was clipped by 3 bases and J by 5 bases, with 15 bases between them. The germline V gene encodes CDR1 LGHNT and CDR2 FRNRAP. The CDR3 length is 15 residues. The CDR3 DNA reads as TGTGCTAGTGGTTTTTCCCGAACAGGGCAAGATACGCAGTATTTT. Protein sequence: CASGFSRTGQDTQYF.

This clonotype was counted only a few times. A much larger clone sits a single nucleotide away, making a read error possible. The chain links TRBV12-3 or TRBV12-4 to TRBJ2-3; 11 bases line up with TRBD2. CDR3 length: 18 residues. The CDR3 region has the DNA TGTGGCAGCAGTTTAGGGGGGACTAGCGGCCACAGCACAGATACGCAGTATTTT. Amino acid sequence: CGSSLGGTSGHSTDTQYF.

This clonotype was counted many times. The chain carries TRBV12-3 or TRBV12-4 and TRBJ1-2; D is perhaps TRBD1 (6 bases). This CDR3 is built from 14 residues. The V end lost 4 bases, the J end lost 3 bases, and 12 bases lay between the germline ends. The chain's CDR3 is CASSSDGGYYGYTF. The DNA of the CDR3 is TGTGCCAGCAGTTCAGATGGGGGCTACTATGGCTACACCTTC.

This clonotype was found a few times. The chain recombines TRBV5-1 with TRBJ2-2; TRBD1 might be the D (5 bases). Trimming removed 0 bases at V and 4 bases at J, with 7 bases between. This CDR3 is built from 14 residues. Germline V gene data show CDR1 as SGHRS and CDR2 as YFSETQ. In nucleotides, the CDR3 is TGCGCCAGCAGCTTGGAGACAGCCACCGGGGAGCTGTTTTTT. It encodes CASSLETATGELFF.

The table lists this clonotype with many counts. The chain is built from TRBV3-1 and TRBJ2-3; the match to TRBD2 covers 11 bases. The trim removed 4 bases at V and 2 bases at J, leaving 11 bases unmatched. The CDR3 consists of 18 residues. The germline CDR1 and CDR2 sequences are LGHDT and YNNKEL (reference sequence). The CDR3 spells CASSPRGTSGQSTDTQYF. The CDR3 bases are TGTGCCAGCAGCCCCCGAGGGACTAGCGGCCAGTCCACAGATACGCAGTATTTT.

This chain links TRBV12-3 or TRBV12-4 with TRBJ1-2; no definite D call. V was trimmed by 10 bases and J by 7 bases, leaving 16 bases between them. The CDR3 consists of 12 residues. CDR3 amino acids: CATATGFPGYTF. The CDR3 DNA reads as TGTGCCACCGCCACGGGTTTCCCTGGCTACACCTTC.

This clonotype was seen repeatedly, ten times or more. This chain uses TRBV6-1 with TRBJ2-2; 11 bases are a match to TRBD2. With 5 bases clipped from V and 5 bases from J, the junction kept 1 base outside the gene matches. This CDR3 has 14 amino acids. Germline assignment: CDR1 MNHNS and CDR2 SASEGT. The CDR3: CASSRTSGTGELFF. CDR3 bases: TGTGCCAGCAGTCGGACTAGCGGGACCGGGGAGCTGTTTTTT.

The genes are TRBV3-1 and TRBJ2-1, with 12 bases fitting TRBD2. Germline V gene lookup returns CDR1 LGHDT and CDR2 YNNKEL (reference sequence). The CDR3 length is 16 residues. J was trimmed by 6 bases and V by 4 bases; bases with no gene match: 7. CDR3 in DNA: TGTGCCAGCAGCCGGCTGACTAGCGGGAGCGGCAATGAGCAGTTCTTC. It translates to CASSRLTSGSGNEQFF.